Detailed here is one T cell receptor (beta chain). No antigen is known for it. Base quality data are lacking; no much larger clone is found one base away. The immunoSEQ Assay, a bias-controlled multiplex PCR, was used to amplify TCRbeta CDR3 regions from genomic DNA. Processing in the source paper ran as follows. The number of nucleated cells in each sample was estimated by amplification of reference gene primers within the assay. Sequence reads were collapsed and filtered to measure the absolute abundance of every unique TCRbeta CDR3 rearrangement. For each sample, productive Simpson clonality was calculated as the square root of Simpson's diversity index across productive rearrangements. The clones in this table, taken by TCRdb from immuneACCESS, are in-frame only. Not every clone is retained; where verified, under half of the shortfall comes from an unresolved V gene, and the cause of the rest is unknown. V and J calls and clone size are as listed in that table; D and trimming were resolved from the DNA. The sample contains about 64,000 clones, around 84% of them found a single time. The top ten clonotypes cover 5.5% to 6% of the sample.

The CDR3 starts with the cysteine, ends with the phenylalanine, and has 16 residues. The retained sequence is limited to the CDR3, 48 bases, with the frame set at the first base. Germline trimming amounts to 0 bases on V and 5 bases on J, with 8 as the count of junction bases outside the gene matches. The germline V gene sets CDR1 to SGDLS and CDR2 to YYNGEE. This entry is derived from a study of blood T cell repertoires in COVID-19 (dated by TCRdb to the early 2020s). With regard to the full study: Samples from collaborators originated in the United States, Italy and Spain and spanned both the acute and convalescent phases of COVID-19. The material from the prospective study consisted of cDNA or gDNA derived from T cells, B-cell-depleted T cells, or PBMCs. Subjects who had been exposed to COVID-19, were actively infected with it, or had recovered from it provided the deeply sampled blood TCRbeta repertoires that made up the dataset. The repertoires were released in a freely available public database meant as a resource for research on the immune response to SARS-CoV-2. Samples were obtained from the ongoing ImmuneRACE study (first 160 participants) and from 1,000 to 1,500 subjects provided by 6 global collaborators. The sample metadata nearly always contained a de-identified subject ID, COVID-19 status, age in years and sex. Where available, HLA class I and class II types were obtained from metadata supplied by the sample provider rather than from assay-based typing.

The collaborating institutions used their own protocols to collect whole blood in K2EDTA tubes. For TCRbeta analysis, collaborator samples were shipped as frozen whole blood, as isolated PBMCs, or as DNA extracted from either sample type. What the authors observed across the whole study: How much clinical and demographic metadata was included differed by source and by participant, and the metadata was provided uncurated.

Sequencing was done on a sample of peripheral blood. The sequence was collected from a woman in her sixties with acute or convalescent COVID-19. The chain uses TRBV9 and TRBJ2-3, with 8 central nucleotides matching TRBD2. CDR3 sequence: CASSVAGGGLGDTQYF. The base sequence is TGTGCCAGCAGCGTAGCCGGCGGGGGGCTTGGAGATACGCAGTATTTT. Where the CDR3 stops, the reference TRBV9 and TRBJ2-3 genes take over; the full variable domain is DSGVTQTPKHLITATGQRVTLRCSPRSGDLSVYWYQQSLDQGLQFLIQYYNGEERAKGNILERFSAQQFPDLHSELNLSSLELGDSALYFCASSVAGGGLGDTQYFGPGTRLTVL.